These T cell receptor beta chains were read from a single sample in a study of long-term antiretroviral therapy in people with HIV. Assay used: immunoSEQ multiplex PCR; TCRdb lists only in-frame clones, some missing. This sample yields about 39,000 clones, of which more than 80% are seen a single time; approximately 5.3% belongs to the top ten. Sequences were derived from unsorted PBMCs, sampled 3.1 years after starting antiretroviral therapy. Source of these receptors: a woman aged 50 to 60 with HIV. The CDR3 runs from the conserved cysteine through the conserved F or W.

cdr3_aa j_call v_call
CASSYQPAGVTDTQYF TRBJ2-3 TRBV6-6
CASSPLEGRTEAFF TRBJ1-1 TRBV14
CSVYRTGGFVADTQYF TRBJ2-3 TRBV29-1
CASSPSWDRVDGYTF TRBJ1-2 TRBV7-3
CASSSRTSGDEQYF TRBJ2-7 TRBV6-5
CASIRDGPREAFF TRBJ1-1 TRBV25-1
CASRRGGVDTYEQYF TRBJ2-7 TRBV27
CASSLETGGYGYTF TRBJ1-2 TRBV7-9
CASSVGPPGRDRATEAFF TRBJ1-1 TRBV9
CASSPLTGLNEQYF TRBJ2-7 TRBV27
CASSPLATGGGNQPQHF TRBJ1-5 TRBV27
CASSNEGGTDTQYF TRBJ2-3 TRBV9
CASSYSTGSNQPQHF TRBJ1-5 TRBV6-6
CASSLSPRIRNTEAFF TRBJ1-1 TRBV28
CASSSRGRSPLHF TRBJ1-6 TRBV7-2
CASSQDSRSNQPQHF TRBJ1-5 TRBV4-3
CASREGQGPYGYTF TRBJ1-2 TRBV9
CASSLAVQGAEAFF TRBJ1-1 TRBV7-8
CASSLRDRGLHEQYF TRBJ2-7 TRBV6-5
CASTDTANIQYF TRBJ2-4 TRBV6-5
CASSSLGARSQPQHF TRBJ1-5 TRBV7-2
CASSFYRGMGEQFF TRBJ2-1 TRBV5-8
CATDPGLVNYGYTF TRBJ1-2 TRBV7-9
CASSLAPSGLNYEQYF TRBJ2-7 TRBV9
CAWSISGGGTEAFF TRBJ1-1 TRBV30
CASSQGSGNYGYTF TRBJ1-2 TRBV4-3
CASSLYSVGIQYF TRBJ2-4 TRBV7-9
CASSPRWGQETQYF TRBJ2-5 TRBV7-2
CASSLGTGPYEQYF TRBJ2-7 TRBV27
CASSFRYQETQYF TRBJ2-5 TRBV7-9
CVSSLIGDRADTQYF TRBJ2-3 TRBV5-1
CASSLADSGVWRVDDEQYF TRBJ2-7 TRBV5-5
CASSVAAQGTQYF TRBJ2-5 TRBV9
CASSLTGGPYEQYF TRBJ2-7 TRBV27
CASSERWQALGNSPLHF TRBJ1-6 TRBV2
CASSRSDPTGLETQYF TRBJ2-5 TRBV11-2
CAITPRGLAGPHYEQYF TRBJ2-7 TRBV10-3
CAWTVNRGSTEAFF TRBJ1-1 TRBV30
CASSLVGQGLDYGYTF TRBJ1-2 TRBV7-2
CASSLVPGTGGTGYTF TRBJ1-2 TRBV5-6